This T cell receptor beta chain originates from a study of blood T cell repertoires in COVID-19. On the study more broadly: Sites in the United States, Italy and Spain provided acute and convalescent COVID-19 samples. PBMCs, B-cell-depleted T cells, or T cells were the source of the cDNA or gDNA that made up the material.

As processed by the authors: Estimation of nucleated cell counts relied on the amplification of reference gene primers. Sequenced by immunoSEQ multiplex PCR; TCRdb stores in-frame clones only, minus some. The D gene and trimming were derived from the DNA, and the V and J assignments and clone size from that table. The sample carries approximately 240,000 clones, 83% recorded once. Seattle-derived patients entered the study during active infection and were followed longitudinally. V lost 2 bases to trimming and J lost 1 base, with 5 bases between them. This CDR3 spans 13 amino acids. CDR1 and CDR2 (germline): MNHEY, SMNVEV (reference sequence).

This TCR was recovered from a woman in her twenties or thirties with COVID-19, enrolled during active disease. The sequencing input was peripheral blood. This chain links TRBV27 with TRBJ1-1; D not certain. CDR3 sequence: CASSLLRNTEAFF. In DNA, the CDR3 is TGTGCCAGCAGTTTACTCAGGAACACTGAAGCTTTCTTT.